This T cell receptor beta chain was found in a study of cytomegalovirus exposure and HLA in healthy donors. Looking at the study overall: There were 350 to 450 genotyped donors. Of these, 75% to 85% fell in the genetic ancestry cluster associated with self-reported Caucasian donors. Overall study findings and caveats: Owing to their indistinguishability, certain V segments, notably TRBV6-2 and TRBV6-3, were excluded. Later analysis associated a missense DCLRE1C variant with TCR beta V- and J-gene trimming.

Trimming pared 8 bases from V and 5 bases from J, leaving 10 bases between. This CDR3 region has 12 residues. Per the germline V gene, CDR1 is SGHNT and CDR2 is YENEEA. Concerning this clone itself: Antigen unknown.

Primers included in the PCR were 60 Vbeta and 13 Jbeta primers. Assay: immunoSEQ multiplex PCR; the TCRdb copy retains only in-frame clones and omits some. The repertoire has about 180,000 clones, approximately 80% of them found once; the top ten carry approximately 1.2%. This receptor was taken from a girl aged 2-10 years in good health and CMV-seropositive. The sample consisted of PBMCs. The J gene is TRBJ2-1, the V gene TRBV11-3; D not resolved. As DNA, the CDR3 is TGTGCCAGCGGAGCTCAAAACAATGAGCAGTTCTTC. It yields the protein CASGAQNNEQFF.